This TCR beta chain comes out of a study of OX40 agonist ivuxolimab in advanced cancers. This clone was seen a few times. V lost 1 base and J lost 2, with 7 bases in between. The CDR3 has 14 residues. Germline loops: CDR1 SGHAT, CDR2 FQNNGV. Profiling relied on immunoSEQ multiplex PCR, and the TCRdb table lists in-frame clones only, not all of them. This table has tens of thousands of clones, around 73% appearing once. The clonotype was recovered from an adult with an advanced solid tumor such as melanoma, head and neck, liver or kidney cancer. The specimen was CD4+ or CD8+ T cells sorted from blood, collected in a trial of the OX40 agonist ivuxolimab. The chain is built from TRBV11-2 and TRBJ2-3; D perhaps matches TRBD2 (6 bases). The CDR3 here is CASSLVLATDTQYF. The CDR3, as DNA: TGTGCCAGCAGCTTAGTACTAGCCACAGATACGCAGTATTTT.